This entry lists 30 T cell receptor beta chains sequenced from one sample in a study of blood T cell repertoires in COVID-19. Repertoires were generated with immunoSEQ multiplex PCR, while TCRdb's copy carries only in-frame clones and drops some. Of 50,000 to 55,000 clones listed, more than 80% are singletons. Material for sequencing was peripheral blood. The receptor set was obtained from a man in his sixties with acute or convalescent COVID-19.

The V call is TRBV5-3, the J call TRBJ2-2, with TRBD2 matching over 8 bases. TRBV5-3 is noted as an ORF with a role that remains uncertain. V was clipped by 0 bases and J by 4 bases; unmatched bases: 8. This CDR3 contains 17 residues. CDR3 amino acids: CARSLVWGGLGTGELFF. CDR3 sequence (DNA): TGTGCCAGAAGCTTGGTTTGGGGGGGACTAGGCACCGGGGAGCTGTTTTTT.

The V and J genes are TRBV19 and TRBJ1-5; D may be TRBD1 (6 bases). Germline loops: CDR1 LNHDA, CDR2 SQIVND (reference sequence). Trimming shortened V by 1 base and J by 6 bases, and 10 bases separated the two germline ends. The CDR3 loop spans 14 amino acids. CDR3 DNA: TGTGCCAGTAGTATAGGCAGGGGTGGTCAGCCCCAGCATTTT. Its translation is CASSIGRGGQPQHF.

The CDR3 protein is CSVIKTGSETQYF. The CDR3 region has the DNA TGCAGCGTTATAAAGACAGGGTCGGAGACCCAGTACTTC. This rearrangement joins TRBV29-1 to TRBJ2-5; TRBD1 matches 7 bases. The CDR3 covers 13 residues. The germline V gene has CDR1 SQVTM and CDR2 ANQGSEA. The ends lost 5 bases at V and 5 bases at J; junction bases unmatched: 8.

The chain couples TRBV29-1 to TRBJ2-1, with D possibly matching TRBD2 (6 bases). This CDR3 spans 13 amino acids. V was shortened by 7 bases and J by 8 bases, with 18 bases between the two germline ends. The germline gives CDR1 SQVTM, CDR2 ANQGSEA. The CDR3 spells CSARDPWGDEQFF. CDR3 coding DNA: TGCAGCGCCCGAGACCCGTGGGGGGATGAGCAGTTCTTC.

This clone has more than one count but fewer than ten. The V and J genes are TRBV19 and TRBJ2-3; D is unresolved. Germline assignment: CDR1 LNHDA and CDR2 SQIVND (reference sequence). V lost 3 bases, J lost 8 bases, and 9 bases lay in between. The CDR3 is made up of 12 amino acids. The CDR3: CASSIEARTQYF. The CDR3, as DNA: TGTGCCAGTAGTATCGAAGCGCGTACGCAGTATTTT. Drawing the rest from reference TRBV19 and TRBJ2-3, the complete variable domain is DGGITQSPKYLFRKEGQNVTLSCEQNLNHDAMYWYRQDPGQGLRLIYYSQIVNDFQKGDIAEGYSVSREKKESFPLTVTSAQKNPTAFYLCASSIEARTQYFGPGTRLTVL.

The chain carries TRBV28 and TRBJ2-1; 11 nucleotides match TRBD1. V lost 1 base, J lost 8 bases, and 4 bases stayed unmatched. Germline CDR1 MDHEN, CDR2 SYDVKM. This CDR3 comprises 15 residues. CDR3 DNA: TGTGCCAGCAGTTTATATGGACAGGGGGCTGATGAGCAGTTCTTC. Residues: CASSLYGQGADEQFF.

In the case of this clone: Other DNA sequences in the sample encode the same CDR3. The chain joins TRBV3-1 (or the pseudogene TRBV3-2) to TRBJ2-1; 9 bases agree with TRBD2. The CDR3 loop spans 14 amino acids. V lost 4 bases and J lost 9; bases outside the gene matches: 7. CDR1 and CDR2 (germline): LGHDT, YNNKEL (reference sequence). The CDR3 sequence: CASSPTGLAGEQFF. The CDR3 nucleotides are TGTGCCAGCAGCCCCACGGGACTAGCCGGTGAGCAGTTCTTC.

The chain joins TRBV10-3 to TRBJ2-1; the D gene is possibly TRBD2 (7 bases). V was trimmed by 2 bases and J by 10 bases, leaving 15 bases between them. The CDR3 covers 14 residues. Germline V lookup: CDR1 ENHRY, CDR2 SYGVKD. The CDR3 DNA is TGTGCCATCAGTGAGCTCGGGGGGCAGGGCGAGCAGTTCTTC. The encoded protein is CAISELGGQGEQFF.

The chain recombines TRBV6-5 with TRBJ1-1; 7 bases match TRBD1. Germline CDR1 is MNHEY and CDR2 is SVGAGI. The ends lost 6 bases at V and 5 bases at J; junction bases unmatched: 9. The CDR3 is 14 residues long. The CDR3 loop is CASRQGTVGTEAFF. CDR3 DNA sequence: TGTGCCAGCAGACAAGGGACAGTAGGTACTGAAGCTTTCTTT.

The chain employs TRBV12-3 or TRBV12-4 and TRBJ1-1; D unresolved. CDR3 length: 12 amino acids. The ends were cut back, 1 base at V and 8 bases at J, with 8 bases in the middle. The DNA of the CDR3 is TGTGCCAGCAGTTTAGGACGAGGGGAAGCTTTCTTT. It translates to CASSLGRGEAFF.

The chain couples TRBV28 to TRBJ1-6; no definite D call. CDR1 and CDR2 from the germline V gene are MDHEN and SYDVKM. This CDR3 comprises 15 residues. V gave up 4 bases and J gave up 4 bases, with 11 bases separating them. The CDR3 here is CASSSRGFYNSPLHF. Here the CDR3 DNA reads TGTGCCAGCAGTTCCAGAGGATTTTATAATTCACCCCTCCACTTT.

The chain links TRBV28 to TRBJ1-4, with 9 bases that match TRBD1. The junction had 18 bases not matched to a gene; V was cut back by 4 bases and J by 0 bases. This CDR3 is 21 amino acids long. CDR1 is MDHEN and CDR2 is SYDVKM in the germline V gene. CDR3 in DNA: TGTGCCAGCAGTTCGTTATGGGAACCAGACGGGACAGGGACAACTAATGAAAAACTGTTTTTT. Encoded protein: CASSSLWEPDGTGTTNEKLFF.

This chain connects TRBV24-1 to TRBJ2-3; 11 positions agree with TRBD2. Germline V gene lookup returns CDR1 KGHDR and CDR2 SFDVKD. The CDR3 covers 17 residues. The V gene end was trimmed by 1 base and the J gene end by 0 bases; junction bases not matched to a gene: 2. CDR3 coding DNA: TGTGCCACCAGTGATTTCTGGACTAGCGGGAGCACAGATACGCAGTATTTT. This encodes CATSDFWTSGSTDTQYF.

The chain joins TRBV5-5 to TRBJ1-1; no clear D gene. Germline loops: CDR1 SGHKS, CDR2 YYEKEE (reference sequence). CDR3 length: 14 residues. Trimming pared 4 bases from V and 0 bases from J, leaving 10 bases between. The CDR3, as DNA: TGTGCCAGCAGCACCGAGCCCATGAACACTGAAGCTTTCTTT. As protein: CASSTEPMNTEAFF.

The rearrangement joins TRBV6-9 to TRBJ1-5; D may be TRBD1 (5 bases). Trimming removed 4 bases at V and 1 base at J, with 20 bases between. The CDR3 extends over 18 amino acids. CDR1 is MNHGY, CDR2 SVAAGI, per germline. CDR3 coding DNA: TGTGCCAGCAGTTTTTTTGGGGGGTCTTTCAGGAGCAATCAGCCCCAGCATTTT. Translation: CASSFFGGSFRSNQPQHF.

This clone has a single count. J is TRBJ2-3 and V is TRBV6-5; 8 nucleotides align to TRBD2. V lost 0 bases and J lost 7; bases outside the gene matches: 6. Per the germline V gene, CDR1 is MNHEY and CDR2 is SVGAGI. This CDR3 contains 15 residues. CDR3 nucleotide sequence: TGTGCCAGCAGTTACTCAAGCGGGAGATTAAATACGCAGTATTTT. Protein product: CASSYSSGRLNTQYF.

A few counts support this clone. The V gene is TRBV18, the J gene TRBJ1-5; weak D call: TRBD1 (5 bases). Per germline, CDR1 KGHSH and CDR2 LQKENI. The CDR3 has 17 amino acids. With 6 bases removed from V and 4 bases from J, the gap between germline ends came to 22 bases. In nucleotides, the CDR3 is TGTGCCAGCTCCCTTACCTCACATGGGCCAGGGAATCAGCCCCAGCATTTT. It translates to CASSLTSHGPGNQPQHF.

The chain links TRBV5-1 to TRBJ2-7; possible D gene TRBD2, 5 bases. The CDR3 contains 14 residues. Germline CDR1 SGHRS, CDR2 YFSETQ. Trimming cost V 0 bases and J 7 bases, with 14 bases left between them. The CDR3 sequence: CASSLDRGDSEQYF. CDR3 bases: TGCGCCAGCAGCTTGGATCGGGGTGACTCTGAGCAGTACTTC. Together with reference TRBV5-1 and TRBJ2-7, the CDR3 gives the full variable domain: KAGVTQTPRYLIKTRGQQVTLSCSPISGHRSVSWYQQTPGQGLQFLFEYFSETQRNKGNFPGRFSGRQFSNSRSEMNVSTLELGDSALYLCASSLDRGDSEQYFGPGTRLTVT.

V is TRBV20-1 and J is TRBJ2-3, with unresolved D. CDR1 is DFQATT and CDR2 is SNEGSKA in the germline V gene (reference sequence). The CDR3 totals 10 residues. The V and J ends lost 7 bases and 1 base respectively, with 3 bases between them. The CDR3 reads CSVGTDTQYF. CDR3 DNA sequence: TGCAGTGTCGGCACAGATACGCAGTATTTT.

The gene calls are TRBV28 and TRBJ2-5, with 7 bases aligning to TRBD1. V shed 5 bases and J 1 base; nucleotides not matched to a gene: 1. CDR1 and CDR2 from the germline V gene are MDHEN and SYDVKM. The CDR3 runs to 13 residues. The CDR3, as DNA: TGTGCCAGCAGTCCAGGGGGCCAAGAGACCCAGTACTTC. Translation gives CASSPGGQETQYF.

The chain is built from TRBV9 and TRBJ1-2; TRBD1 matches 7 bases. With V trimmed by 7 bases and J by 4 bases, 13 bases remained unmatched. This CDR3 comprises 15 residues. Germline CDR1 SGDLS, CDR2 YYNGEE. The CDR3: CASGRGTPGGYGYTF. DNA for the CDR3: TGTGCCAGCGGTCGGGGGACCCCAGGGGGCTATGGCTACACCTTC.

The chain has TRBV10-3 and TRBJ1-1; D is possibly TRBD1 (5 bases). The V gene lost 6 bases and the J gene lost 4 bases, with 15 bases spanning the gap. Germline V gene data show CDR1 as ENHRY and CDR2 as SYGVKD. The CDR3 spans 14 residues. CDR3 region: CAIRSGLGGTEAFF. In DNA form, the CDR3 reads TGTGCCATCAGGTCGGGGTTGGGGGGCACTGAAGCTTTCTTT.

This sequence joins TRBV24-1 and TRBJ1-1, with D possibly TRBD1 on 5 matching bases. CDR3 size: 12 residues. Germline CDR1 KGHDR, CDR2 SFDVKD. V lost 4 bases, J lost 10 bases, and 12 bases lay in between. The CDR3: CATSDPGGGAFF. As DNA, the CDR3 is TGTGCCACCAGTGACCCCGGCGGGGGAGCTTTCTTT.

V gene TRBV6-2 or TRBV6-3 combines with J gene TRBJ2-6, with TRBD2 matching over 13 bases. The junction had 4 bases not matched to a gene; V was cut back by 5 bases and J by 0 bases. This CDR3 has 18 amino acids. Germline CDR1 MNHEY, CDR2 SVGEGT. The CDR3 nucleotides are TGTGCCAGCAGTAAGGGACTAGCGGGGATCTCTGGGGCCAACGTCCTGACTTTC. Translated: CASSKGLAGISGANVLTF.

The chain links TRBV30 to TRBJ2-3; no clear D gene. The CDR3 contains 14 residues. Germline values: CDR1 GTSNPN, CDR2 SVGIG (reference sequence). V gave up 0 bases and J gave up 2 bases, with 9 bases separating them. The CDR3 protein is CAWSVLLVTDTQYF. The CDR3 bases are TGTGCCTGGAGTGTATTGCTAGTCACAGATACGCAGTATTTT.

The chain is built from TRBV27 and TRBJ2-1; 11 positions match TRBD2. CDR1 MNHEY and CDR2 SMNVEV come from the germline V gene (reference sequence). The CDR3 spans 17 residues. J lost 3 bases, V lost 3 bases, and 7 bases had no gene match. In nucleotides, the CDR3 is TGTGCCAGCAGTTTCCCGACTAGCGGGGTGCGCTACAATGAGCAGTTCTTC. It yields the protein CASSFPTSGVRYNEQFF.

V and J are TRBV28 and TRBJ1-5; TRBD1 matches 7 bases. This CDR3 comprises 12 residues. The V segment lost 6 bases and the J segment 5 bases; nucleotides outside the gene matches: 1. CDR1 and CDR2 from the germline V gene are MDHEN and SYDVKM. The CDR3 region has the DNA TGTGCCAGCAGGACAGGGCATCAGCCCCAGCATTTT. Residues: CASRTGHQPQHF.

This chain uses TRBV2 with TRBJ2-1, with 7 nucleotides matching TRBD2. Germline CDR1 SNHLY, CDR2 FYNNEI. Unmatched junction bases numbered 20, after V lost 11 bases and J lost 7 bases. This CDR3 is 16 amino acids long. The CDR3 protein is CAGSENSSGGRNEQFF. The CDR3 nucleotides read TGTGCCGGGTCAGAAAACTCCTCTGGCGGGAGAAATGAGCAGTTCTTC.

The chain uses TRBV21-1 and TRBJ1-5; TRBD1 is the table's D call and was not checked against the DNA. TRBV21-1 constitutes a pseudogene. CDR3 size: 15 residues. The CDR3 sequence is CASSQKEGGRQPQHF. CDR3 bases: TGTGCCAGCAGCCAAAAGGAAGGGGGCCGGCAGCCCCAGCATTTT.

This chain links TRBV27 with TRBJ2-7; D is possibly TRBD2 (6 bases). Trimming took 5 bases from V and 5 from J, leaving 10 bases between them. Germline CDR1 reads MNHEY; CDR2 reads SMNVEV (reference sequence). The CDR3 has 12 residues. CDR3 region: CASSLGGNEQYF. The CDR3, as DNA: TGTGCCAGCAGTCTGGGGGGAAACGAGCAGTACTTC.